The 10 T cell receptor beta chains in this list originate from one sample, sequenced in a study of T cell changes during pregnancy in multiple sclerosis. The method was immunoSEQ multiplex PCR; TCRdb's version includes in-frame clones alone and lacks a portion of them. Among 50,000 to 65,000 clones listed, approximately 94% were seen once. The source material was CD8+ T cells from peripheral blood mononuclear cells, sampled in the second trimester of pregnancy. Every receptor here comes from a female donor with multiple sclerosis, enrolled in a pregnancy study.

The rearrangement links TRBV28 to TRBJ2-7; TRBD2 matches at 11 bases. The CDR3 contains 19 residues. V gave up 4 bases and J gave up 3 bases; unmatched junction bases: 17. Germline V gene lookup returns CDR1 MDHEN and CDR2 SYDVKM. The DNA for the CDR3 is TGTGCCAGCAGTTCCACAGAACCGGGACTAGCGGAGGTTATCTACGAGCAGTACTTC. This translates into CASSSTEPGLAEVIYEQYF. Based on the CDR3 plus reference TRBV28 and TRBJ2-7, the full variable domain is DVKVTQSSRYLVKRTGEKVFLECVQDMDHENMFWYRQDPGLGLRLIYFSYDVKMKEKGDIPEGYSVSREKKERFSLILESASTNQTSMYLCASSSTEPGLAEVIYEQYFGPGTRLTVT.

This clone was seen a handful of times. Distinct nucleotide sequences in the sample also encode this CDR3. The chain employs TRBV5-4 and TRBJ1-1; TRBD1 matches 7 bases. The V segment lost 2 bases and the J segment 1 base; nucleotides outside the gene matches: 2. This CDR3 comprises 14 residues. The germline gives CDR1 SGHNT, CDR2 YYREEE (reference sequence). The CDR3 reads CASSFRTGNTEAFF. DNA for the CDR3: TGTGCCAGCAGCTTCCGGACAGGGAACACTGAAGCTTTCTTT.

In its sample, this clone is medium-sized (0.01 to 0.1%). CDR3 in DNA: TGTGCCAGCGGGGACAGGGGTTACACAGATACGCAGTATTTT. This encodes CASGDRGYTDTQYF. This chain uses TRBV27 with TRBJ2-3, with 10 bases fitting TRBD1. Germline V gene lookup returns CDR1 MNHEY and CDR2 SMNVEV (reference sequence). CDR3 length equals 14 residues. J was trimmed by 2 bases and V by 8 bases; bases with no gene match: 4.

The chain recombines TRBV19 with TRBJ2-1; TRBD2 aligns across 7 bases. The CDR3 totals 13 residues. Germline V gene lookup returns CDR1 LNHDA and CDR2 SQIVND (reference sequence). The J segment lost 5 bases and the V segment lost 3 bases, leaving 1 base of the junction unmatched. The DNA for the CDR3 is TGTGCCAGTAGTATCCGGGGGGACAATGAGCAGTTCTTC. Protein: CASSIRGDNEQFF. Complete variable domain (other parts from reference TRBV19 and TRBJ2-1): DGGITQSPKYLFRKEGQNVTLSCEQNLNHDAMYWYRQDPGQGLRLIYYSQIVNDFQKGDIAEGYSVSREKKESFPLTVTSAQKNPTAFYLCASSIRGDNEQFFGPGTRLTVL.

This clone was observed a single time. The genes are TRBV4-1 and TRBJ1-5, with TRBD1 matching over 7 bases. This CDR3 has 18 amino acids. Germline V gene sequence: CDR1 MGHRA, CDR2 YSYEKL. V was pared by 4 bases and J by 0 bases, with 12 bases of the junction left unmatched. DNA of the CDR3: TGCGCCAGCAGCCTTTCCCCCGGGACAGTTTATAGCAATCAGCCCCAGCATTTT. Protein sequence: CASSLSPGTVYSNQPQHF.

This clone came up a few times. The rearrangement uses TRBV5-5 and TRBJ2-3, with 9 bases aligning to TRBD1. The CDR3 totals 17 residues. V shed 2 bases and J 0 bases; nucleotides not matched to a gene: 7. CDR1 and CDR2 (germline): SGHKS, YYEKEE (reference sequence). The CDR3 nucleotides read TGTGCCAGCAGCTTTGCGTGGACAGGGGTTAGCACAGATACGCAGTATTTT. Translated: CASSFAWTGVSTDTQYF.

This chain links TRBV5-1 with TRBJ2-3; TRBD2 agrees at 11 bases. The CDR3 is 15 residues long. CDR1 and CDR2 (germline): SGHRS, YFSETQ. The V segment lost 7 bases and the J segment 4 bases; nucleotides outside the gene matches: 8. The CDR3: CASRYSGRGPDTQYF. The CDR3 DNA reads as TGCGCCAGCCGCTATAGCGGGAGGGGTCCAGATACGCAGTATTTT.

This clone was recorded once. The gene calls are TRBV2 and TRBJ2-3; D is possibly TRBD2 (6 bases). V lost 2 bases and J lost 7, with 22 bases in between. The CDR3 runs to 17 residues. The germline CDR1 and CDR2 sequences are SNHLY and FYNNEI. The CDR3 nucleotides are TGTGCCAGCAGTGAAAGCCCGGGCCTCCCGGGGGAGCATACGCAGTATTTT. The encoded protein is CASSESPGLPGEHTQYF.

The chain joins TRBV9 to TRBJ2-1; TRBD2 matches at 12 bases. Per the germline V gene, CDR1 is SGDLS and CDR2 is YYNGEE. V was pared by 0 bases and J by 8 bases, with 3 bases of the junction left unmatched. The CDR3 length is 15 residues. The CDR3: CASSVGTSGIDEQFF. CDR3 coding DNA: TGTGCCAGCAGCGTAGGGACTAGCGGGATTGATGAGCAGTTCTTC.

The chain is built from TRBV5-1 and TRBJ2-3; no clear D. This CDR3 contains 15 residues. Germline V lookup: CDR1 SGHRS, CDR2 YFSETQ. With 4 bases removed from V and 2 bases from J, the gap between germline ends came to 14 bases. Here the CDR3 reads CASSPELSYTDTQYF. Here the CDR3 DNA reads TGCGCCAGCAGCCCTGAGCTGTCCTACACAGATACGCAGTATTTT.